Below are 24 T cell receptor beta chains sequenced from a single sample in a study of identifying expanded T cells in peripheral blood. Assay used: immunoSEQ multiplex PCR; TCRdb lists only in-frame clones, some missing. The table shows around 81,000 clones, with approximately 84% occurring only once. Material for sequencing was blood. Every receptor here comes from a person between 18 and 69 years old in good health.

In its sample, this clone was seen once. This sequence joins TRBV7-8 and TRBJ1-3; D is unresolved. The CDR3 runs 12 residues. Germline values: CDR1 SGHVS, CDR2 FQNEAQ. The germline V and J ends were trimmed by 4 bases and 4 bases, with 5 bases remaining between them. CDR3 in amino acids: CASSYVGNTIYF. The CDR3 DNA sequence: TGTGCCAGCAGCTATGTAGGAAACACCATATATTTT.

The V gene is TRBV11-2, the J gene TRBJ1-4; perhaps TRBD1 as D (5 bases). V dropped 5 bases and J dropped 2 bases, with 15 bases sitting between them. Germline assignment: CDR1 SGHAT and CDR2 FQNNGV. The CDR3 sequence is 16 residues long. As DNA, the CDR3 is TGTGCCAGCAGCAGGGGAGGAGCGACGACTAATGAAAAACTGTTTTTT. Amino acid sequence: CASSRGGATTNEKLFF.

CDR3 sequence reads: CASSPGGPADTQYF. CDR3 DNA: TGTGCCAGCAGCCCGGGGGGGCCCGCAGATACGCAGTATTTT. The gene calls are TRBV7-2 and TRBJ2-3; 8 bases agree with TRBD2. V dropped 5 bases and J dropped 4; count of bases not matched to a gene: 5. The germline gives CDR1 SGHTA, CDR2 FQGNSA. The CDR3 has 14 residues.

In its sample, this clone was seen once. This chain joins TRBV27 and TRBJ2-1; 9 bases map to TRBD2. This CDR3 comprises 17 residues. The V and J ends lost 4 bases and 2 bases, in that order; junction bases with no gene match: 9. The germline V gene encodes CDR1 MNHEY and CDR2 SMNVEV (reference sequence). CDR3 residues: CASSSGRGGEAYNEQFF. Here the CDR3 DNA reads TGTGCCAGCAGTTCAGGCCGCGGGGGGGAGGCCTACAATGAGCAGTTCTTC.

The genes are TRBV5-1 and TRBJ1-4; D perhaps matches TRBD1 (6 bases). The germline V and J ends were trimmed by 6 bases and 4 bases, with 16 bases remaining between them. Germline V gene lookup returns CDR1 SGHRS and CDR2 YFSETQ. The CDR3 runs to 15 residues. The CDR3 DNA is TGCGCCAGCACCAACAGGACAGAAAGTAATGAAAAACTGTTTTTT. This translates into CASTNRTESNEKLFF.

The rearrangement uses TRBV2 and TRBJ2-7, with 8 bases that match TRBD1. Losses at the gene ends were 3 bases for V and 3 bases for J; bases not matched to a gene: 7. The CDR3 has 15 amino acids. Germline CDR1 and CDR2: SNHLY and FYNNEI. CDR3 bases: TGTGCCAGCAGTGATCTAGGACAGGGCTACTACGAGCAGTACTTC. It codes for CASSDLGQGYYEQYF.

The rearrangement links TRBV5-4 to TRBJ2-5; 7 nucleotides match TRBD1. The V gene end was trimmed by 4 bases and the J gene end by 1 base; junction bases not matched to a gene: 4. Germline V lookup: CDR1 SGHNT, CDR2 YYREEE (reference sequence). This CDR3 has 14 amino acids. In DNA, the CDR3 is TGTGCCAGCAGCCGACAGGGCTCCCAAGAGACCCAGTACTTC. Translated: CASSRQGSQETQYF. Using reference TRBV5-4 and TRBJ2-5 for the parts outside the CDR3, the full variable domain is ETGVTQSPTHLIKTRGQQVTLRCSSQSGHNTVSWYQQALGQGPQFIFQYYREEENGRGNFPPRFSGLQFPNYSSELNVNALELDDSALYLCASSRQGSQETQYFGPGTRLLVL.

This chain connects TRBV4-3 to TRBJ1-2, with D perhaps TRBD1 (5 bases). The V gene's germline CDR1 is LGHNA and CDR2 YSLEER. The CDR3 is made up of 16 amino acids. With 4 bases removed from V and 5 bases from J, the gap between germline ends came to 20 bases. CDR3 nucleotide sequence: TGCGCCAGCAGCCGGGAGGCGGGATATGGGGGGTATGGCTACACCTTC. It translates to CASSREAGYGGYGYTF.

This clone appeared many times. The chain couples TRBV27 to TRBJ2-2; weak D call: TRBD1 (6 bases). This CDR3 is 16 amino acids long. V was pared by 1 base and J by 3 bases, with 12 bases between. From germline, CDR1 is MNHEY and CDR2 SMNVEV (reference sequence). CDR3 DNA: TGTGCCAGCAGTTTATTGGGACACCTCGACACCGGGGAGCTGTTTTTT. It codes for CASSLLGHLDTGELFF.

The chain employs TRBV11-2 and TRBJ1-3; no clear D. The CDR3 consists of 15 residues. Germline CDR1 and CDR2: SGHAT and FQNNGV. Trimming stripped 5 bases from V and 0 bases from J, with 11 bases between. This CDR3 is CASSTQTLSGNTIYF. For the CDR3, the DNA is TGTGCCAGCAGCACCCAGACTCTCTCTGGAAACACCATATATTTT. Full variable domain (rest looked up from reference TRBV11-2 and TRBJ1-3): EAGVAQSPRYKIIEKRQSVAFWCNPISGHATLYWYQQILGQGPKLLIQFQNNGVVDDSQLPKDRFSAERLKGVDSTLKIQPAKLEDSAVYLCASSTQTLSGNTIYFGEGSWLTVV.

This chain's CDR3 is CASSEMVAVNTEAFF. DNA for the CDR3: TGTGCCAGCAGTGAAATGGTTGCCGTGAACACTGAAGCTTTCTTT. The genes are TRBV6-1 and TRBJ1-1; D not resolved. There are 15 residues in the CDR3. Germline CDR1 and CDR2: MNHNS and SASEGT. Trimming stripped 2 bases from V and 0 bases from J, with 10 bases between.

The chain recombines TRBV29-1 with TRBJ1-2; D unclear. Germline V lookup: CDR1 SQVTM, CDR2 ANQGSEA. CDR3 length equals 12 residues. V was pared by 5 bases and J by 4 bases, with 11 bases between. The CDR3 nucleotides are TGCAGCGTTCAGAACGGGTTCTATGGCTACACCTTC. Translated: CSVQNGFYGYTF.

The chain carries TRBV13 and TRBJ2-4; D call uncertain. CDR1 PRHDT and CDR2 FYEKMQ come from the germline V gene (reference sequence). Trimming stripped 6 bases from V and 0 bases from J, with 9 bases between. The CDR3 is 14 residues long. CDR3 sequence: CASRQVSAKNIQYF. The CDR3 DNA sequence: TGTGCCAGCAGGCAGGTTTCAGCCAAAAACATTCAGTACTTC.

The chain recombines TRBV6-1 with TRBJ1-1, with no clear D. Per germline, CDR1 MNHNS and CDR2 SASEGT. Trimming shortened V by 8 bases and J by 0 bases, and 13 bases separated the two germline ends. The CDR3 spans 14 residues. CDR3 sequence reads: CASRWGDMNTEAFF. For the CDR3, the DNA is TGTGCCAGCCGTTGGGGAGACATGAACACTGAAGCTTTCTTT.

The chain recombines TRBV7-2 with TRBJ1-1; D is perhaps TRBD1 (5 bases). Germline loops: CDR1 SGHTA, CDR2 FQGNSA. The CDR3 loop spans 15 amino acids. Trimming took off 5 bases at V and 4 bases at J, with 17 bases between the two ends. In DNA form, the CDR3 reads TGTGCCAGCAGCCTAGATTCAGGGTTAGGCACTGAAGCTTTCTTT. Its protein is CASSLDSGLGTEAFF.

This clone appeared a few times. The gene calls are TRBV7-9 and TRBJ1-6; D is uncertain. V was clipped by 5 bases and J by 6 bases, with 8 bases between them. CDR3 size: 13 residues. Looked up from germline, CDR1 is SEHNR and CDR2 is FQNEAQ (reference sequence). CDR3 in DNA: TGTGCCAGCAGCCCCGGGAGTAATTCACCCCTCCACTTT. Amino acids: CASSPGSNSPLHF. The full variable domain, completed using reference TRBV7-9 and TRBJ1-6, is DTGVSQNPRHKITKRGQNVTFRCDPISEHNRLYWYRQTLGQGPEFLTYFQNEAQLEKSRLLSDRFSAERPKGSFSTLEIQRTEQGDSAMYLCASSPGSNSPLHFGNGTRLTVT.

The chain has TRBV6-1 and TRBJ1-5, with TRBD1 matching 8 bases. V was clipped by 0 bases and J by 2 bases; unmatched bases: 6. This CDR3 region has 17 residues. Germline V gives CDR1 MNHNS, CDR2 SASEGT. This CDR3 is CASSEAAGGLGNQPQHF. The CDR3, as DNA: TGTGCCAGCAGTGAAGCTGCAGGGGGCTTAGGCAATCAGCCCCAGCATTTT.

The CDR3 region has the DNA TGTGCCTGGAGTGCAGGGAGCAATCAGCCCCAGCATTTT. Its protein product is CAWSAGSNQPQHF. The chain couples TRBV30 to TRBJ1-5; D is possibly TRBD1 (5 bases). CDR3 size: 13 residues. In germline, CDR1 is GTSNPN, CDR2 SVGIG (reference sequence). V was shortened by 1 base and J by 1 base, with 5 bases between the two germline ends.

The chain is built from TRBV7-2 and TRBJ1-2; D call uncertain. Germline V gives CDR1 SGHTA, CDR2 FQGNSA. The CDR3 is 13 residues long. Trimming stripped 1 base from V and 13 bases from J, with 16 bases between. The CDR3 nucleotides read TGTGCCAGCAGCTTAGTCTCGGCCTCTGGGCCCACCTTC. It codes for CASSLVSASGPTF.

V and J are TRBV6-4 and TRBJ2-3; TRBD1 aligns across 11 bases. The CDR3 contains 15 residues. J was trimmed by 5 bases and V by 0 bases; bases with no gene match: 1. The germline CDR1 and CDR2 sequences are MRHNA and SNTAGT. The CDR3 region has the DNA TGTGCCAGCAGTGACTCGGGGACAGGGGGAGATACGCAGTATTTT. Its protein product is CASSDSGTGGDTQYF.

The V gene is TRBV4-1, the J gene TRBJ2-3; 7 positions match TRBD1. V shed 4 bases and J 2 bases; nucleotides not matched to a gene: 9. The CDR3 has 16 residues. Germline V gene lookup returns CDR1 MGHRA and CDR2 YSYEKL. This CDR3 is CASSRLPGQFTDTQYF. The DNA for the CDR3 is TGCGCCAGCAGCCGACTCCCGGGACAGTTCACAGATACGCAGTATTTT.

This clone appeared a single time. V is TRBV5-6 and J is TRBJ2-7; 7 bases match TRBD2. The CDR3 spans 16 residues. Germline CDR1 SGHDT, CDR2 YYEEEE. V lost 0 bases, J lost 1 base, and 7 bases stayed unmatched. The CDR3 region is CASSLVRGGRSYEQYF. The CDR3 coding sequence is TGTGCCAGCAGCTTGGTGCGGGGCGGGAGATCCTACGAGCAGTACTTC. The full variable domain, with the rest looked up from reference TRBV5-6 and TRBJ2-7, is DAGVTQSPTHLIKTRGQQVTLRCSPKSGHDTVSWYQQALGQGPQFIFQYYEEEERQRGNFPDRFSGHQFPNYSSELNVNALLLGDSALYLCASSLVRGGRSYEQYFGPGTRLTVT.

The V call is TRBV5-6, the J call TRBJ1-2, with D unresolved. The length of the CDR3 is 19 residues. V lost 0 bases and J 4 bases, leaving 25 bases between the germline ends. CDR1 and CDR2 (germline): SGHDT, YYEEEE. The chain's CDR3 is CASSLGGLLGTGRTYGYTF. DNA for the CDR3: TGTGCCAGCAGCTTGGGAGGTCTTTTGGGAACCGGGCGGACCTATGGCTACACCTTC.

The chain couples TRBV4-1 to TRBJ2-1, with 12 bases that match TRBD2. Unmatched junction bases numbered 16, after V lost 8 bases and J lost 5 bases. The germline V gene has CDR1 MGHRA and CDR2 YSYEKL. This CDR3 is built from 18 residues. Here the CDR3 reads CASRPTWTSGAPNNEQFF. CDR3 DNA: TGCGCCAGCCGACCTACCTGGACTAGCGGGGCCCCTAACAATGAGCAGTTCTTC.